Listed below are T cell receptor beta chains from one sample, sequenced in a study of type 1 regulatory T cells. No antigen is known for these receptors. TCRdb reanalysed the reads using MiXCR and keeps one entry per CDR3 protein. There are about 42,000 distinct CDR3 sequences in the sample; more than 9% occur only once, and around 8% lies in the top ten. Sequencing was performed on cultured non-Tr1 T cells, either the whole culture or a sorted T cell fraction (not recorded which). The receptors originated from a human donor in good health. Both conserved end residues are part of each CDR3. D genes are given only for firm matches. Clone size is not always given. Where it is, it says once, few, many or a class for expanded clones.

>TRBV7-3|TRBJ2-3|many|.
CASSLTGTGTDTQYF
TGTGCCAGCAGCCTAACCGGGACTGGCACAGATACGCAGTATTTT
>TRBV3-1|TRBJ2-3|many|TRBD1
CASSRQGRTDTQYF
TGTGCCAGCAGCCGACAGGGAAGGACAGATACGCAGTATTTT
>TRBV30|TRBJ1-2|many|TRBD1
CAWVRFGQGDYGYTF
TGTGCCTGGGTCAGATTCGGACAGGGGGACTATGGCTACACCTTC
>TRBV20-1|TRBJ2-3|.|.
CSARRRPVGDTDTQYF
TGCAGTGCTAGACGGAGGCCAGTAGGGGACACAGATACGCAGTATTTT
>TRBV7-2|TRBJ2-7|.|.
CASSLETLSSEQYF
TGTGCCAGCAGCTTAGAGACACTCTCGTCCGAGCAGTACTTC
>TRBV20-1|TRBJ1-5|few|TRBD1
CSARPTGGSQPQHF
TGCAGTGCTAGACCGACAGGGGGATCTCAGCCCCAGCATTTT
>TRBV20-1|TRBJ1-5|few|.
CSAPEFGGRGQPQHF
TGCAGTGCACCCGAATTTGGGGGGCGTGGGCAGCCCCAGCATTTT
>TRBV11-2|TRBJ2-3|many|TRBD2
CASSPLGLAVHTDTQYF
TGTGCCAGCAGCCCCTTGGGACTAGCGGTTCACACAGATACGCAGTATTTT
>TRBV18|TRBJ2-2|many|.
CASSPDGTIGELFF
TGTGCCAGCTCACCGGACGGGACAATCGGGGAGCTGTTTTTT
>TRBV29-1|TRBJ2-7|many|.
CSVWSSYEQYF
TGCAGCGTTTGGAGCTCCTACGAGCAGTACTTC
>TRBV29-1|TRBJ2-5|many|.
CSVFAAQETQYF
TGCAGCGTGTTTGCAGCGCAAGAGACCCAGTACTTC
>TRBV9|TRBJ1-2|many|.
CASSVEEGAAYGYTF
TGTGCCAGCAGCGTAGAGGAGGGCGCCGCCTATGGCTACACCTTC
>TRBV3-1|TRBJ2-1|.|TRBD2
CASSWGEGRYNEQFF
TGTGCCAGCAGCTGGGGGGAGGGCCGCTACAATGAGCAGTTCTTC
>TRBV6-5|TRBJ2-7|medium-sized|.
CASRRTEKSYEQYF
TGTGCCAGCCGCCGGACGGAGAAATCCTACGAGCAGTACTTC
>TRBV19|TRBJ2-5|.|.
CASSILDRTSKETQYF
TGTGCCAGTAGTATTCTGGATAGGACAAGCAAAGAGACCCAGTACTTC
>TRBV20-1|TRBJ2-1|many|TRBD2
CSAGAGGSQEQFF
TGCAGTGCTGGGGCGGGGGGGAGCCAGGAGCAGTTCTTC
>TRBV6-1|TRBJ1-5|few|.
CASSPTVNSNQPQHF
TGTGCCAGCAGTCCCACCGTGAATAGCAATCAGCCCCAGCATTTT
>TRBV7-2|TRBJ1-1|.|.
CASSLSSGGRTEAFF
TGTGCCAGCAGCTTAAGTAGCGGGGGACGGACTGAAGCTTTCTTT
>TRBV12-3/TRBV12-4|TRBJ2-7|many|TRBD2
CASSPVRREMGEQYF
TGTGCCAGCAGTCCGGTGAGGCGGGAGATGGGCGAGCAGTACTTC
>TRBV30|TRBJ1-1|many|.
CAWSKNRNTEAFF
TGTGCCTGGAGTAAGAATAGGAACACTGAAGCTTTCTTT
>TRBV20-1|TRBJ1-1|few|.
CSAKPPTGYTEAFF
TGCAGTGCCAAGCCCCCAACCGGGTACACTGAAGCTTTCTTT
>TRBV3-1|TRBJ2-1|few|TRBD1
CASSPGTVIRSGVF
TGTGCCAGCAGCCCCGGGACAGTCATCCGCTCCGGGGTCTTC
>TRBV30|TRBJ2-4|few|.
CAWTNRADIQYF
TGTGCCTGGACTAACAGGGCGGACATTCAGTACTTC
>TRBV9|TRBJ1-2|.|.
CVSSVGNGGYTF
TGCGTCAGCAGCGTCGGTAATGGAGGCTACACCTTC
>TRBV3-1|TRBJ2-7|.|TRBD1
CASSLPGQGTYEQYF
TGTGCCAGCAGCCTACCGGGACAGGGAACCTACGAGCAGTACTTC
>TRBV7-9|TRBJ1-4|few|.
CASSSQQGSNEKLFF
TGTGCCAGCAGCTCGCAACAGGGCTCTAATGAAAAACTGTTTTTT
>TRBV7-9|TRBJ1-1|.|.
CASSTGHGVMNTGAFF
TGTGCCAGCAGCACGGGTCACGGTGTGATGAACACTGGAGCTTTCTTT
>TRBV5-1|TRBJ2-3|few|TRBD1
CASTSYGTGATDTQYF
TGCGCCAGCACCTCGTACGGGACAGGGGCAACAGATACGCAGTATTTT
>TRBV5-1|TRBJ2-7|medium-sized|TRBD2
CASSEVGGSYGEQYF
TGCGCCAGCAGTGAGGTTGGCGGGAGTTACGGCGAGCAGTACTTC
>TRBV6-5|TRBJ2-2|.|.
CASSSLGAGAGELFF
TGTGCCAGCAGCTCCCTAGGGGCTGGGGCCGGGGAGCTGTTTTTT
>TRBV7-2|TRBJ2-3|.|TRBD2
CASSLEMRGVADTQYF
TGTGCCAGCAGCTTAGAGATGCGGGGGGTGGCAGATACGCAGTATTTT
>TRBV6-2/TRBV6-3|TRBJ1-5|many|.
CASNGTPNQPQHF
TGTGCCAGCAACGGGACACCGAATCAGCCCCAGCATTTT
>TRBV20-1|TRBJ2-4|.|.
CSAIGGENIQYF
TGCAGTGCTATCGGTGGGGAAAACATTCAGTACTTC
>TRBV6-1|TRBJ1-1|few|TRBD1
CASSENTGGTEAFF
TGTGCCAGCAGTGAAAACACAGGGGGAACTGAAGCTTTCTTT
>TRBV6-1|TRBJ1-5|few|.
CASKMSGFGGNQPQHF
TGTGCCAGCAAGATGTCAGGCTTCGGCGGCAATCAGCCCCAGCATTTT
>TRBV20-1|TRBJ2-7|few|.
CSAASRDEQYF
TGCAGTGCCGCCTCGAGGGACGAGCAGTACTTC